The rows below give T cell receptor beta chains drawn from one sample of a study of T cell clones after liver transplantation. Sequenced by immunoSEQ multiplex PCR; TCRdb stores in-frame clones only, minus some. The data contain 50,000 to 60,000 clones, approximately 77% of them seen just once; the ten biggest clones take up roughly a tenth. The input for sequencing was CD4+ T cells from blood, taken at the 22-month timepoint. The receptors were sampled from a human patient who received a liver transplant. T cells may partly derive from the graft donor. Both conserved end residues are part of each CDR3. Fields, in order: D gene, J gene, V gene, clone size, CDR3 DNA, CDR3 protein. D genes are given only for firm matches. Expanded clones get a size class; other rows say once, few or many, or leave the size out.

TRBD1	TRBJ1-5	TRBV6-5	NA	TGTGCCAGCAGGGAAAACAGGGGGCAACAGCCCCAGCATTTT	CASRENRGQQPQHF
NA	TRBJ1-2	TRBV7-9	NA	TGTGCCAGCAGCTTAATGGGGGCGAGCTATGGCTACACCTTC	CASSLMGASYGYTF
NA	TRBJ1-2	TRBV6-1	few	TGTGCCAGCAGAACAGTCTACTATGGCTACACCTTC	CASRTVYYGYTF
NA	TRBJ1-6	TRBV5-4	NA	TGTGCCAGCAGCCCAACCGGGACGGCTTATTCACCCCTCCACTTT	CASSPTGTAYSPLHF
TRBD1	TRBJ2-6	TRBV11-2	few	TGTGCCAGCAGCTCGACTTATAGATCCAGGGGGCGGTGGGCCAACGTCCTGACTTTC	CASSSTYRSRGRWANVLTF
NA	TRBJ2-7	TRBV28	NA	TGTGCCAGCAGTTTCTTCAGTAGGCGCCATTTTTACGAGCAGTACTTC	CASSFFSRRHFYEQYF
NA	TRBJ1-1	TRBV18	NA	TGTGCCAGCTCCATCCGGAGGGACAACTCGAACACTGAAGCTTTCTTT	CASSIRRDNSNTEAFF
NA	TRBJ2-7	TRBV10-3	NA	TGTGCCATCAGTGGCGGGACAGCCGAACTTACCTACGAGCAGTACTTC	CAISGGTAELTYEQYF
NA	TRBJ2-1	TRBV5-1	few	TGCGCCAGCAGCTTACTAGACAATGAGCAGTTCTTC	CASSLLDNEQFF
NA	TRBJ1-6	TRBV7-2	NA	TGTGCCAGCAGCTTAGGGGGGGGCAGCTTCAGCTCCTATAATTCACCCCTCCACTTT	CASSLGGGSFSSYNSPLHF
NA	TRBJ2-3	TRBV28	NA	TGTGCCAGCAGTTTATTCGGCTATTCTACCACAGATACGCAGTATTTT	CASSLFGYSTTDTQYF
NA	TRBJ2-7	TRBV11-2	NA	TGTGCCAGCAGCTTAATTGGGGGCTCCTACGAGCAGTACTTC	CASSLIGGSYEQYF
TRBD2	TRBJ2-3	TRBV4-2	NA	TGTGCCAGCAGCCAAGCCCTAGCGGGAAGCACAGATACGCAGTATTTT	CASSQALAGSTDTQYF
NA	TRBJ1-3	TRBV11-2	NA	TGTGCCAGCAGCGGAACCCGTGGAAACACCATATATTTT	CASSGTRGNTIYF
NA	TRBJ1-5	TRBV6-5	NA	TGTGCCAGCAGTCGGGACACCGGACATCAGCCCCAGCATTTT	CASSRDTGHQPQHF
NA	TRBJ1-1	TRBV19	NA	TGTGCCAGTAGACAAGAACAGGGTGAAGCTTTCTTT	CASRQEQGEAFF
TRBD1	TRBJ2-7	TRBV29-1	NA	TGCAGCGTCCCCTCGGGACAGGGGCTCTACGAGCAGTACTTC	CSVPSGQGLYEQYF
NA	TRBJ2-3	TRBV5-4	NA	TGTGCCAGCAGCTTTTCTCATATGGCAGATACGCAGTATTTT	CASSFSHMADTQYF
TRBD2	TRBJ2-3	TRBV4-2	NA	TGTGCCAGCAGCCAAGGACTAGCGGGGGTCGATACGCAGTATTTT	CASSQGLAGVDTQYF
NA	TRBJ2-6	TRBV28	NA	TGTGCCAGCTTGGGGGGTAGCACCGGGGCCAACGTCCTGACTTTC	CASLGGSTGANVLTF
TRBD1	TRBJ1-1	TRBV5-1	NA	TGCGCCAGCAGCCTCGGGACAGACAACACTGAAGCTTTCTTT	CASSLGTDNTEAFF
NA	TRBJ1-2	TRBV7-2	once	TGTGCCAGCAGCTTAGGAGCGGAATCGAACTATGGCTACACCTTC	CASSLGAESNYGYTF
NA	TRBJ1-3	TRBV19	NA	TGTGCCAGTAGTGCTGAAACCCCCTCTGGAAACACCATATATTTT	CASSAETPSGNTIYF
TRBD2	TRBJ2-3	TRBV28	NA	TGTGCCAGCAGTTTAAGGTGGGGGGGTAAAGATACGCAGTATTTT	CASSLRWGGKDTQYF
NA	TRBJ2-2	TRBV5-6	few	TGTGCCAGCAGCTTGGGGGGCACCGGGGAGCTGTTTTTT	CASSLGGTGELFF
NA	TRBJ1-5	TRBV28	NA	TGTGCCAGCAGTTTGGAGCCCCAGCATTTT	CASSLEPQHF
NA	TRBJ1-3	TRBV5-1	NA	TGCGCCAGCAGTCTTACAGGAAACTCTGGAAACACCATATATTTT	CASSLTGNSGNTIYF
NA	TRBJ1-3	TRBV9	NA	TGTGCCAGCCGCGAGGACCTCTCTGGAAACACCATATATTTT	CASREDLSGNTIYF
TRBD1	TRBJ1-2	TRBV28	NA	TGTGCCAGCAGTTTTTGGGGGACAGGGTCTGGTTTTGGCAACTATGGCTACACCTTC	CASSFWGTGSGFGNYGYTF
NA	TRBJ1-4	TRBV28	NA	TGTGCCAGCAGTTCCCGACGGGGGCGGGTTGAAAAACTGTTTTTT	CASSSRRGRVEKLFF
NA	TRBJ2-3	TRBV6-5	NA	TGTGCCAGCAGGGACACCACAGATACGCAGTATTTT	CASRDTTDTQYF
TRBD2	TRBJ2-3	TRBV19	NA	TGTGCCAGTAGGCCACTAGCGGGGGGCCCCTTGAGCGGCACAGATACGCAGTATTTT	CASRPLAGGPLSGTDTQYF
TRBD2	TRBJ2-1	TRBV7-2	NA	TGTGCCAGCAGCTTACACGGGGGGGCCGCGAATGAGCAGTTCTTC	CASSLHGGAANEQFF
NA	TRBJ1-4	TRBV7-6	NA	TGTGCCAGCAGCTTGAGGGGGGGGAATGAAAAACTGTTTTTT	CASSLRGGNEKLFF
TRBD1	TRBJ2-7	TRBV7-8	NA	TGTGCCAGCAGCTTCTCCGGGACAGGGAACTACGAGCAGTACTTC	CASSFSGTGNYEQYF
NA	TRBJ2-7	TRBV12-5	NA	TGTGCTAGTGGTTTGGTACCCCCGGGGGCGACCTCCTACGAGCAGTACTTC	CASGLVPPGATSYEQYF
NA	TRBJ2-1	TRBV28	NA	TGTGCCAGCACGACGAGCTCCTACAATGAGCAGTTCTTC	CASTTSSYNEQFF
NA	TRBJ1-2	TRBV5-1	once	TGCGCCAGCGGACCGGGGTGGGGGGACCTTAACTATGGCTACACCTTC	CASGPGWGDLNYGYTF
NA	TRBJ2-7	TRBV20-1	NA	TGCAGTGCTACTAGCCACGAGCAGTACTTC	CSATSHEQYF
TRBD1	TRBJ1-5	TRBV18	NA	TGTGCCAGCTCACTTGACAGGGTAACGGATCAGCCCCAGCATTTT	CASSLDRVTDQPQHF
NA	TRBJ2-4	TRBV6-4	NA	TGTGCCAGCAGTGACCGGGGGCGAGCCAAAAACATTCAGTACTTC	CASSDRGRAKNIQYF
TRBD1	TRBJ2-1	TRBV27	once	TGTGCCAGCAGTGAGGACAGGGGGCTTGGGGATGAGCAGTTCTTC	CASSEDRGLGDEQFF
NA	TRBJ2-1	TRBV27	NA	TGTGCCAGCAGTGTCTACTCCTACAATGAGCAGTTCTTC	CASSVYSYNEQFF
NA	TRBJ1-1	TRBV28	NA	TGTGCCAGCAGTCTAGGCCACAGTGAAGCTTTCTTT	CASSLGHSEAFF
NA	TRBJ2-2	TRBV21-1	NA	TGTGCCAGCAGCAATACGGTGGGACCAAACACCGGGGAGCTGTTTTTT	CASSNTVGPNTGELFF
TRBD1	TRBJ2-7	TRBV28	NA	TGTGCCAGCAGAAAAGGGGACAGGAGCTCCTACGAGCAGTACTTC	CASRKGDRSSYEQYF
NA	TRBJ2-3	TRBV6-4	NA	TGTGCCAGCAGTCGGGAGACTAGCACAGATACGCAGTATTTT	CASSRETSTDTQYF
NA	TRBJ2-6	TRBV6-1	NA	TGTGCCAGCAGTGAACAACCCTCTGGGGCCAACGTCCTGACTTTC	CASSEQPSGANVLTF
NA	TRBJ1-2	TRBV19	once	TGTGCCAGTAGTCCCACTCCACCCGGGTCCCATGGCTACACCTTC	CASSPTPPGSHGYTF
TRBD1	TRBJ1-1	TRBV6-5	NA	TGTGCCAGCAGGCCGGGACAGGCTATTGAAGCTTTCTTT	CASRPGQAIEAFF
TRBD2	TRBJ2-3	TRBV7-9	once	TGTGCCAGCAGGGAGGTGTGGACTAGCGGGGACGATACGCAGTATTTT	CASREVWTSGDDTQYF
NA	TRBJ1-6	TRBV28	NA	TGTGCCAGCAGTTTTCAAAGGGGGGTAGGAAATTCACCCCTCCACTTT	CASSFQRGVGNSPLHF
TRBD2	TRBJ2-1	TRBV9	NA	TGTGCCAGCCGAACGGGAGGCCCGGGGGATTCTGTCAATGAGCAGTTCTTC	CASRTGGPGDSVNEQFF
TRBD1	TRBJ2-2	TRBV5-1	NA	TGCGCCAGCAGTTCCGATCCTCGCCGGGACAGGGGGTTGAGGGAGCTGTTTTTT	CASSSDPRRDRGLRELFF
TRBD2	TRBJ2-7	TRBV28	NA	TGTGCCAGCAGTAAGTACGGACTAGCGGACTACGAGCAGTACTTC	CASSKYGLADYEQYF
NA	TRBJ1-3	TRBV6-1	NA	TGTGCCAGCAGTACGACTGCAAGGGACACCATATATTTT	CASSTTARDTIYF
NA	TRBJ1-6	TRBV11-2	few	TGTGCCAGCAGCCTCAGGAATTCACCCCTCCACTTT	CASSLRNSPLHF
NA	TRBJ2-7	TRBV5-1	NA	TGCGCCAGCAGCTTGGCGGGGCGGAGGGAAGGCGAGCAGTACTTC	CASSLAGRREGEQYF
NA	TRBJ2-1	TRBV7-9	NA	TGTGCCAGCAGCTTAAGGCGGGCGGGCTACAATGAGCAGTTCTTC	CASSLRRAGYNEQFF
TRBD1	TRBJ2-7	TRBV29-1	few	TGCAGCTTCCGCGGGACAGGAGGACACGAGCAGTACTTC	CSFRGTGGHEQYF